A selection of T cell receptor beta chains follows, all from one sample in a study of beta chain features in type 1 diabetes. The protocol was immunoSEQ multiplex PCR, while the TCRdb copy is restricted to in-frame clones and leaves out a portion. The table records about 110,000 clones, 40% of them present only once. The sequencing sample was made of stem cell memory CD4+ T cells from blood. Receptors were obtained from a woman between 18 and 29 years old in good health. CDR3s leave out the opening cysteine and the closing phenylalanine or tryptophan.

>TRBJ1-1|TRBV11-2
ASSLARGTEAF
>TRBJ2-3|TRBV18
ASSTHNTDTQY
>TRBJ2-1|TRBV6-5
ASKAGTVAYEQF
>TRBJ2-7|TRBV27
ASSQGTETYEQY
>TRBJ2-6|TRBV4-3
ASSQLLRTNPGANVLT
>TRBJ2-2|TRBV7-2
ASSSRTGENTGELF
>TRBJ2-1|TRBV15
ATRRDYRWNEQF
>TRBJ2-7|TRBV6-5
ASSYREAGRGEQY
>TRBJ2-3|TRBV7-2
ASSFGTSRDTQY
>TRBJ1-1|TRBV29-1
SGFQGQGNPNTEAF
>TRBJ2-2|TRBV18
ASSPGDANTGELF
>TRBJ2-1|TRBV19
ASSLSVYEQF
>TRBJ1-5|TRBV15
ATSLWTGTGSNQPQH
>TRBJ2-5|TRBV11-1
ASSSAQMTQY
>TRBJ2-7|TRBV7-8
ASSFYSGANDEQY
>TRBJ2-1|TRBV2
ASSELEALGPYNEQF
>TRBJ2-7|TRBV27
ASSLRSAYEQY
>TRBJ2-7|TRBV29-1
SVGPGYEQY
>TRBJ2-3|TRBV7-9
ASSLGSGTATQY
>TRBJ2-3|TRBV5-1
ASSIGQGATDTQY